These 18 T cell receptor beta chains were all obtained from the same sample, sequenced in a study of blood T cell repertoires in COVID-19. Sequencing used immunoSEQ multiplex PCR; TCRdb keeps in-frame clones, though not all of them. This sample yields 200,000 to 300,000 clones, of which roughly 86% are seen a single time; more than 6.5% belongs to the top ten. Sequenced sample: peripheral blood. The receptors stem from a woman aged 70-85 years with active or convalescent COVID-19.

CDR3 sequence reads: CASSRKEHYGYTF. The DNA of the CDR3 is TGTGCCAGCAGCCGAAAAGAGCACTATGGCTACACCTTC. This chain joins TRBV6-5 and TRBJ1-2; D remains unclear. V was pared by 6 bases and J by 3 bases, with 11 bases between. The CDR3 runs to 13 residues. CDR1 is MNHEY and CDR2 is SVGAGI in the germline V gene.

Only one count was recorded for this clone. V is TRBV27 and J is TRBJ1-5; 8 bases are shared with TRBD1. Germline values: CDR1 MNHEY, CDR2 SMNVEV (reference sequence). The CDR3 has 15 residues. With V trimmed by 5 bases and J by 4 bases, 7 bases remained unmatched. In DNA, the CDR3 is TGTGCCAGCAGTGGTAACAGGGGGACGAATCAGCCCCAGCATTTT. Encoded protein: CASSGNRGTNQPQHF.

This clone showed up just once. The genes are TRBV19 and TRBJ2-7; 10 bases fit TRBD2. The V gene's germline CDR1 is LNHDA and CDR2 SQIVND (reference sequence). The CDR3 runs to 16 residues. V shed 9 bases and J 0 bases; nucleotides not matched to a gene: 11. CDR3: CASQQRGGRSSYEQYF. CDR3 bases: TGTGCCAGCCAGCAGCGGGGGGGCCGTAGCTCCTACGAGCAGTACTTC. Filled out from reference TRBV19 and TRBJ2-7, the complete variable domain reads DGGITQSPKYLFRKEGQNVTLSCEQNLNHDAMYWYRQDPGQGLRLIYYSQIVNDFQKGDIAEGYSVSREKKESFPLTVTSAQKNPTAFYLCASQQRGGRSSYEQYFGPGTRLTVT.

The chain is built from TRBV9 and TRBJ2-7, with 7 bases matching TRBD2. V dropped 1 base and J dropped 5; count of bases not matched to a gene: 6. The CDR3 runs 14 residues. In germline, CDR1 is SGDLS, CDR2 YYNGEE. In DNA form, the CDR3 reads TGTGCCAGCAGCGTAAGCGGGGTACTAGACGAGCAGTACTTC. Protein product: CASSVSGVLDEQYF. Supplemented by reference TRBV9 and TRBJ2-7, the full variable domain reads DSGVTQTPKHLITATGQRVTLRCSPRSGDLSVYWYQQSLDQGLQFLIQYYNGEERAKGNILERFSAQQFPDLHSELNLSSLELGDSALYFCASSVSGVLDEQYFGPGTRLTVT.

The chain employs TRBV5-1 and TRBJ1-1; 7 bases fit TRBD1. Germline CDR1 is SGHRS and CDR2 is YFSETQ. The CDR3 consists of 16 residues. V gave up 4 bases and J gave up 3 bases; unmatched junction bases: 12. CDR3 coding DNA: TGCGCCAGCAGCCATTCTACAGGGGTGGCGGACACTGAAGCTTTCTTT. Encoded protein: CASSHSTGVADTEAFF. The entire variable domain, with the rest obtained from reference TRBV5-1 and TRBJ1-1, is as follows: KAGVTQTPRYLIKTRGQQVTLSCSPISGHRSVSWYQQTPGQGLQFLFEYFSETQRNKGNFPGRFSGRQFSNSRSEMNVSTLELGDSALYLCASSHSTGVADTEAFFGQGTRLTVV.

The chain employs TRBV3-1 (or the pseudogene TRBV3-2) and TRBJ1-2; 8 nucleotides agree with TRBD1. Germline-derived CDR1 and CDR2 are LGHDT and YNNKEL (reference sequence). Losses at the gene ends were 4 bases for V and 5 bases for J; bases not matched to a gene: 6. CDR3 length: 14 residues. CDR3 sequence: CASSPTGQGYGYTF. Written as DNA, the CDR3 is TGTGCCAGCAGCCCGACCGGACAGGGTTATGGCTACACCTTC.

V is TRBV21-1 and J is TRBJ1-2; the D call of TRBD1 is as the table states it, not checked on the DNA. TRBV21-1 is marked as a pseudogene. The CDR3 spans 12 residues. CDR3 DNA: TGTGCCAGCAGCAAAGTCAACCAGGGCTCCACCTTC. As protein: CASSKVNQGSTF.

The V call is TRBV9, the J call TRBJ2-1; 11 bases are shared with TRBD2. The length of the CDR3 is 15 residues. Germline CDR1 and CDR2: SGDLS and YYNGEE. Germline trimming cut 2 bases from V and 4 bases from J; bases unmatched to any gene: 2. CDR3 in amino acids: CASSVGLAGYNEQFF. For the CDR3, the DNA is TGTGCCAGCAGCGTTGGACTAGCGGGTTACAATGAGCAGTTCTTC. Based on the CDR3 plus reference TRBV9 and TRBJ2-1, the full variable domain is DSGVTQTPKHLITATGQRVTLRCSPRSGDLSVYWYQQSLDQGLQFLIQYYNGEERAKGNILERFSAQQFPDLHSELNLSSLELGDSALYFCASSVGLAGYNEQFFGPGTRLTVL.

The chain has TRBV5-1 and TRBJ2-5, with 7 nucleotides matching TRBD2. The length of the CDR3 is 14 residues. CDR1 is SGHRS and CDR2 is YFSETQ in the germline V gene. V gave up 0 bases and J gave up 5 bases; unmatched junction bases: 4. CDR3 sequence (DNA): TGCGCCAGCAGCTTGGAGGCGGGGGTGGAGACCCAGTACTTC. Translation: CASSLEAGVETQYF.

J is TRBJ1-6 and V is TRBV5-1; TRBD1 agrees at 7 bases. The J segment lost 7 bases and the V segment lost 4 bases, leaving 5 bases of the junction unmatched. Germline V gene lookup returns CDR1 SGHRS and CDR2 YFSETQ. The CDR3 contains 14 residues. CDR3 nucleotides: TGCGCCAGCAGCGGCGGACAGGAAAATTCACCCCTCCACTTT. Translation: CASSGGQENSPLHF.

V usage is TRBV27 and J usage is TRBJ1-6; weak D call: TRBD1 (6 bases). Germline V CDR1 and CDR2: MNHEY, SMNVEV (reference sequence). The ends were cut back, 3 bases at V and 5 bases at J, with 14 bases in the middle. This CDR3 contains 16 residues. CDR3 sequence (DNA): TGTGCCAGCAGTTTCACAGGACAGAATAATAATTCACCCCTCCACTTT. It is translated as CASSFTGQNNNSPLHF.

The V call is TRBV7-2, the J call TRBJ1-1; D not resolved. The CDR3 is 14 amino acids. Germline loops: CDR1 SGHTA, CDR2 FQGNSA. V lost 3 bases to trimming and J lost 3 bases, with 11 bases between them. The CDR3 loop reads CASSFWEGDTEAFF. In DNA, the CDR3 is TGTGCCAGCAGCTTCTGGGAGGGTGACACTGAAGCTTTCTTT.

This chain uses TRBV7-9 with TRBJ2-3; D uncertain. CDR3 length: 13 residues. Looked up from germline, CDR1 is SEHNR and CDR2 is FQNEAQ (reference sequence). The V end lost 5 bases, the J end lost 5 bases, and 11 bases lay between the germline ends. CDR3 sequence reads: CASSPRDRDTQYF. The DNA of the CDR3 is TGTGCCAGCAGCCCACGCGATAGAGATACGCAGTATTTT.

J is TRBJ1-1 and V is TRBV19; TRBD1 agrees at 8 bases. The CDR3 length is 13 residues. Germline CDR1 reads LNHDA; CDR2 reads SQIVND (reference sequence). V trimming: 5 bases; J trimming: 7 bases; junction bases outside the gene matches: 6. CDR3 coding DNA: TGTGCCAGTAGTCCCAGGGGGCGCGGTGAAGCTTTCTTT. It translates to CASSPRGRGEAFF.

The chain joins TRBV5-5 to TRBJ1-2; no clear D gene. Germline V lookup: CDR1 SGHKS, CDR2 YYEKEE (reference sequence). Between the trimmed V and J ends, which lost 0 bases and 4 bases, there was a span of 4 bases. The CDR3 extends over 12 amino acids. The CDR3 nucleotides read TGTGCCAGCAGCTTGGGGGCCTATGGCTACACCTTC. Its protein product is CASSLGAYGYTF.

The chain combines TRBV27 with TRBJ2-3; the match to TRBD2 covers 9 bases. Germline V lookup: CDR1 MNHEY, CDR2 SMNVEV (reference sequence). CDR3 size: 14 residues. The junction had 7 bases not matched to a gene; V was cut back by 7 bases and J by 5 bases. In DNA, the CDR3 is TGTGCCAGCAATAGCGGGAGAATTGGAGATACGCAGTATTTT. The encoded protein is CASNSGRIGDTQYF.

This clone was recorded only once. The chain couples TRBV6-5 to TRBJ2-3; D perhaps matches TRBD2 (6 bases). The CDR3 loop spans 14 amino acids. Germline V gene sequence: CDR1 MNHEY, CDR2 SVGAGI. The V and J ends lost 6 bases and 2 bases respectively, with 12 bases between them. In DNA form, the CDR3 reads TGTGCCAGCAGCCTCGGGGGAATCACAGATACGCAGTATTTT. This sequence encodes CASSLGGITDTQYF.

CDR3 sequence: CASSYSRGFNTDTQYF. The CDR3 region has the DNA TGTGCCAGCAGTTACTCTAGAGGGTTCAACACAGATACGCAGTATTTT. The chain combines TRBV6-5 with TRBJ2-3; D may be TRBD2 (5 bases). The CDR3 is 16 residues long. Per germline, CDR1 MNHEY and CDR2 SVGAGI. The V end lost 0 bases, the J end lost 2 bases, and 12 bases lay between the germline ends.